These 30 T cell receptor beta chains were sequenced from one sample in a study of blood T cell repertoires in COVID-19. Profiling relied on immunoSEQ multiplex PCR, and the TCRdb table lists in-frame clones only, not all of them. The sample holds a few hundred thousand clones, about 89% seen once. Input material: PBMCs or T cells enriched from blood (not recorded which). These receptors all come from a middle-aged man who had recovered from COVID-19.

J is TRBJ2-7 and V is TRBV27, with 7 bases that match TRBD2. The CDR3 contains 16 residues. The germline gives CDR1 MNHEY, CDR2 SMNVEV (reference sequence). V lost 1 base to trimming and J lost 0 bases; unmatched junction nucleotides: 6. The CDR3, as DNA: TGTGCCAGCAGTTTATTCCTAGCGGCTAGCTCCTACGAGCAGTACTTC. Translated: CASSLFLAASSYEQYF.

The genes are TRBV7-2 and TRBJ2-3, with TRBD2 identical over 9 bases. V lost 4 bases and J lost 1; bases outside the gene matches: 0. Per the germline V gene, CDR1 is SGHTA and CDR2 is FQGNSA. The CDR3 consists of 14 residues. The CDR3 DNA sequence: TGTGCCAGCAGCTGGACTAGCGGCACAGATACGCAGTATTTT. Protein sequence: CASSWTSGTDTQYF.

This clone has just one count. V usage is TRBV9 and J usage is TRBJ2-3; 11 bases are shared with TRBD2. This CDR3 has 17 amino acids. Germline lookup yields CDR1 SGDLS and CDR2 YYNGEE. The ends lost 2 bases at V and 3 bases at J; junction bases unmatched: 8. CDR3 DNA: TGTGCCAGCAGCGTCTTAGCGGGGGGGAAGGTTACAGATACGCAGTATTTT. It translates to CASSVLAGGKVTDTQYF.

The chain recombines TRBV30 with TRBJ2-1; 8 positions match TRBD1. Germline CDR1 reads GTSNPN; CDR2 reads SVGIG (reference sequence). The CDR3 spans 15 residues. V lost 1 base and J lost 2; bases outside the gene matches: 4. CDR3 in DNA: TGTGCCTGGAGTGGCGGACAGGGACCCTACAATGAGCAGTTCTTC. Amino acid sequence: CAWSGGQGPYNEQFF.

This chain links TRBV4-1 with TRBJ1-5; 7 bases align to TRBD1. V dropped 1 base and J dropped 4; count of bases not matched to a gene: 13. Germline V gives CDR1 MGHRA, CDR2 YSYEKL. The CDR3 covers 18 residues. CDR3 residues: CASSQGPHPQGGNQPQHF. As DNA, the CDR3 is TGCGCCAGCAGCCAAGGACCCCACCCCCAGGGGGGTAATCAGCCCCAGCATTTT.

The chain joins TRBV6-5 to TRBJ1-6, with TRBD1 identical over 8 bases. Trimming took 2 bases from V and 6 from J; bases not matched to a gene: 6. The CDR3 totals 16 residues. Looked up from germline, CDR1 is MNHEY and CDR2 is SVGAGI. CDR3 loop: CASSYIQGARNSPLHF. DNA for the CDR3: TGTGCCAGCAGTTACATCCAGGGGGCGCGTAATTCACCCCTCCACTTT.

The chain has TRBV7-6 and TRBJ1-2, with 7 bases matching TRBD1. The germline V gene has CDR1 SGHVS and CDR2 FNYEAQ. This CDR3 is built from 14 residues. V was clipped by 1 base and J by 4 bases; unmatched bases: 3. CDR3 sequence (DNA): TGTGCCAGCAGCTTAGGGACAGGACGCTATGGCTACACCTTC. Translation gives CASSLGTGRYGYTF.

The chain recombines TRBV11-2 with TRBJ2-1; TRBD2 matches at 9 bases. Germline V CDR1 and CDR2: SGHAT, FQNNGV. The CDR3 is 17 residues long. V shed 3 bases, J shed 0 bases, and the junction held 6 bases outside the gene matches. This CDR3 is CASSFNLAGDSYNEQFF. CDR3 DNA sequence: TGTGCCAGCAGCTTCAACTTAGCGGGAGACTCCTACAATGAGCAGTTCTTC.

This clone has a single count. This sequence joins TRBV12-3 or TRBV12-4 and TRBJ1-3; 9 bases map to TRBD1. The CDR3 is 13 amino acids. The V segment lost 8 bases and the J segment 8 bases; nucleotides outside the gene matches: 7. In DNA form, the CDR3 reads TGTGCCAGCTTACAGGGACAGGGAGACACCATATATTTT. Translating it yields CASLQGQGDTIYF.

The chain couples TRBV6-5 to TRBJ2-1; no definite D call. CDR3 size: 15 residues. Trimming removed 2 bases from V and 5 bases from J, with 13 bases in between. The germline gives CDR1 MNHEY, CDR2 SVGAGI. CDR3 nucleotides: TGTGCCAGCAGTTACGACTCCTACACTAACAATGAGCAGTTCTTC. The encoded protein is CASSYDSYTNNEQFF.

V gene TRBV30 combines with J gene TRBJ2-1; no reliable D call. The CDR3 runs 15 residues. Per germline, CDR1 GTSNPN and CDR2 SVGIG (reference sequence). V was cut by 0 bases and J by 5 bases, with 14 bases left in between. CDR3 sequence reads: CAWSVTRVRHNEQFF. The CDR3, as DNA: TGTGCCTGGAGTGTAACACGGGTCCGACACAATGAGCAGTTCTTC.

This chain joins TRBV6-1 and TRBJ2-7; tentative D call: TRBD2 (6 bases). Germline assignment: CDR1 MNHNS and CDR2 SASEGT. The V end was cut by 2 bases, the J end by 3 bases, with 11 bases between. This CDR3 spans 14 amino acids. The CDR3 loop is CASSEIGGSYEQYF. CDR3 coding DNA: TGTGCCAGCAGTGAAATTGGGGGGAGCTACGAGCAGTACTTC.

The chain combines TRBV20-1 with TRBJ2-1; D perhaps matches TRBD2 (5 bases). Germline CDR1 DFQATT, CDR2 SNEGSKA (reference sequence). The CDR3 covers 12 residues. V lost 3 bases, J lost 8 bases, and 11 bases lay in between. The CDR3 region has the DNA TGCAGTGCTAGTGGCCGGGGTCATGAGCAGTTCTTC. This translates into CSASGRGHEQFF.

The chain has TRBV19 and TRBJ1-6; TRBD1 matches 11 bases. After removal of 7 bases from V and 9 bases from J, the junction contained 8 bases not matched to a gene. The CDR3 has 15 residues. Per the germline V gene, CDR1 is LNHDA and CDR2 is SQIVND (reference sequence). CDR3 bases: TGTGCCAGTACTCCCGCGGGACAGGGGGGTTCACCCCTCCACTTT. This sequence encodes CASTPAGQGGSPLHF.

V and J are TRBV4-2 and TRBJ1-3; D uncertain. Germline assignment: CDR1 LGHNA and CDR2 YNFKEQ. This CDR3 has 18 amino acids. Trimming cost V 0 bases and J 3 bases, with 18 bases left between them. The CDR3 sequence: CASSQDGPPGFSGNTIYF. The CDR3 DNA follows: TGTGCCAGCAGCCAAGATGGGCCTCCCGGATTTAGTGGAAACACCATATATTTT.

This chain uses TRBV12-3 or TRBV12-4 with TRBJ1-2; no clear D gene. Trimming cost V 7 bases and J 3 bases, with 12 bases left between them. The CDR3 length is 13 residues. The CDR3 DNA reads TGTGCCAGCACCTCGTCAGTGTACTATGGCTACACCTTC. This encodes CASTSSVYYGYTF.

This sequence joins TRBV28 and TRBJ1-5; D gene unclear. Germline V lookup: CDR1 MDHEN, CDR2 SYDVKM. The CDR3 consists of 14 residues. V lost 5 bases and J 4 bases, leaving 12 bases between the germline ends. DNA of the CDR3: TGTGCCAGCAGTCCCCCAGGCAGTAATCAGCCCCAGCATTTT. This sequence encodes CASSPPGSNQPQHF.

The rearrangement links TRBV7-2 to TRBJ1-4; 10 nucleotides align to TRBD1. The CDR3 has 14 residues. J was trimmed by 8 bases and V by 5 bases; bases with no gene match: 5. Germline V gives CDR1 SGHTA, CDR2 FQGNSA. CDR3 region: CASSPGTGEEKLFF. In DNA, the CDR3 is TGTGCCAGCAGCCCAGGGACAGGGGAGGAAAAACTGTTTTTT.

The rearrangement links TRBV5-4 to TRBJ2-7; TRBD2 matches at 9 bases. The CDR3 consists of 16 residues. The germline V gene has CDR1 SGHNT and CDR2 YYREEE (reference sequence). The V gene end was trimmed by 0 bases and the J gene end by 0 bases; junction bases not matched to a gene: 4. This CDR3 reads CASSLDPSGASYEQYF. The CDR3 region has the DNA TGTGCCAGCAGCTTGGATCCTAGCGGGGCCTCCTACGAGCAGTACTTC.

The rearrangement uses TRBV28 and TRBJ2-7; 7 bases line up with TRBD2. The CDR3 contains 12 residues. The germline gives CDR1 MDHEN, CDR2 SYDVKM. Trimming took 7 bases from V and 7 from J; bases not matched to a gene: 7. This chain's CDR3 is CASKLRGVEQYF. Written as DNA, the CDR3 is TGTGCCAGCAAGCTACGGGGGGTGGAGCAGTACTTC. Based on the CDR3 plus reference TRBV28 and TRBJ2-7, the full variable domain is DVKVTQSSRYLVKRTGEKVFLECVQDMDHENMFWYRQDPGLGLRLIYFSYDVKMKEKGDIPEGYSVSREKKERFSLILESASTNQTSMYLCASKLRGVEQYFGPGTRLTVT.

The chain employs TRBV27 and TRBJ2-1, with 7 bases aligning to TRBD2. The CDR3 length is 17 residues. CDR1 is MNHEY and CDR2 is SMNVEV in the germline V gene (reference sequence). V gave up 5 bases and J gave up 4 bases; unmatched junction bases: 14. CDR3 in DNA: TGTGCCAGCAGTGACCCCACGGTAGCGGGCGAATACAATGAGCAGTTCTTC. Translation: CASSDPTVAGEYNEQFF.

The chain employs TRBV5-4 and TRBJ2-3; TRBD1 aligns across 9 bases. CDR3 length equals 14 residues. CDR1 SGHNT and CDR2 YYREEE come from the germline V gene (reference sequence). The J segment lost 5 bases and the V segment lost 0 bases, leaving 1 base of the junction unmatched. The CDR3 loop is CASSLDRGQDTQYF. CDR3 coding DNA: TGTGCCAGCAGCTTGGACAGGGGGCAAGATACGCAGTATTTT. Variable domain in full (rest from reference TRBV5-4 and TRBJ2-3): ETGVTQSPTHLIKTRGQQVTLRCSSQSGHNTVSWYQQALGQGPQFIFQYYREEENGRGNFPPRFSGLQFPNYSSELNVNALELDDSALYLCASSLDRGQDTQYFGPGTRLTVL.

This clone has only one observation. The chain combines TRBV9 with TRBJ1-1, with 10 bases that match TRBD1. CDR1 is SGDLS, CDR2 YYNGEE, per germline. CDR3 size: 16 residues. The junction had 11 bases not matched to a gene; V was cut back by 4 bases and J by 5 bases. CDR3: CASSQRTGGRGTEAFF. CDR3 bases: TGTGCCAGCAGCCAAAGGACAGGGGGACGAGGGACTGAAGCTTTCTTT.

This clone was seen once. The chain combines TRBV25-1 with TRBJ2-6, with D possibly being TRBD2 (6 bases). V shed 7 bases and J shed 2 bases, with 9 bases lying between them. There are 14 residues in the CDR3. From germline, CDR1 is MGHDK and CDR2 SYGVNS. As DNA, the CDR3 is TGTGCCAGCACCGGGGGTGCTGGGGCCAACGTCCTGACTTTC. As protein: CASTGGAGANVLTF.

The rearrangement links TRBV5-4 to TRBJ2-7, with 8 bases that match TRBD2. The V and J ends lost 2 bases and 2 bases, in that order; junction bases with no gene match: 6. CDR3 length: 15 residues. The germline V gene has CDR1 SGHNT and CDR2 YYREEE (reference sequence). This chain's CDR3 is CASSLISGAPYEQYF. The CDR3 DNA follows: TGTGCCAGCAGCTTAATTAGCGGGGCGCCCTACGAGCAGTACTTC.

This sequence joins TRBV6-5 and TRBJ1-1; D perhaps matches TRBD1 (5 bases). V was pared by 6 bases and J by 2 bases, with 16 bases between. Germline CDR1 reads MNHEY; CDR2 reads SVGAGI. The CDR3 has 15 amino acids. This CDR3 is CASRKLTERNTEAFF. DNA of the CDR3: TGTGCCAGCAGAAAGCTGACAGAAAGAAACACTGAAGCTTTCTTT.

The rearrangement links TRBV6-2 or TRBV6-3 to TRBJ1-2, with no clear D. Germline V gives CDR1 MNHEY, CDR2 SVGEGT. This CDR3 region has 12 residues. V dropped 5 bases and J dropped 1 base, with 5 bases sitting between them. The CDR3, as DNA: TGTGCCAGCAGTAGCTATAACTATGGCTACACCTTC. It encodes CASSSYNYGYTF.

The rearrangement uses TRBV5-8 and TRBJ1-5; D is unresolved. Germline V gene lookup returns CDR1 SGHTS and CDR2 YDEGEE. This CDR3 contains 12 residues. V was trimmed by 4 bases and J by 4 bases, leaving 6 bases between them. The CDR3 region is CASSLYNQPQHF. The CDR3 DNA reads TGTGCCAGCAGCCTCTATAATCAGCCCCAGCATTTT.

The rearrangement links TRBV5-4 to TRBJ2-1; tentatively, D is TRBD1 (7 bases). V was pared by 4 bases and J by 0 bases, with 11 bases between. CDR1 and CDR2 from the germline V gene are SGHNT and YYREEE (reference sequence). CDR3 length equals 15 residues. The CDR3 nucleotides read TGTGCCAGCAGCGGCGGGACAGCCTCCTACAATGAGCAGTTCTTC. It translates to CASSGGTASYNEQFF.

The CDR3 bases are TGCAGCGTTGTTAGATTTTCCGGGAACACTGAAGCTTTCTTT. As protein: CSVVRFSGNTEAFF. The chain is built from TRBV29-1 and TRBJ1-1; D remains unclear. Germline V lookup: CDR1 SQVTM, CDR2 ANQGSEA. With 4 bases removed from V and 1 base from J, the gap between germline ends came to 13 bases. This CDR3 region has 14 residues.